Sequencing of this T cell receptor (beta chain) was carried out in a study of T cells after yellow fever vaccination. The overall study: Any fraction with a low cell number was prepared using SMART-Seq v4 Ultra Low Input. Whole-study findings and limits: Secondary responses were weaker yet peaked faster, day 5 versus 15. The CD4 compartment and the CD8 compartment contained a small share of clonotypes in common. Most clones from primary vaccination resurfaced after the booster (under 97% CD4, around 89% CD8).

Trimming removed 4 bases at V and 10 bases at J, with 21 bases between. The CDR3 loop spans 16 amino acids. Germline CDR1 reads SGHRS; CDR2 reads YFSETQ. This clonotype was recorded at least ten times. Its antigen remains unknown. TCRdb recomputed calls from the 5' RACE reads with MiXCR, one row per CDR3 protein. The repertoire consists of over 300,000 distinct CDR3 sequences, with roughly 3.5% occurring once and the leading ten covering 20% to 30%. The specimen was PBMCs, collected on the day of the yellow fever booster vaccination. The gene calls are TRBV5-1 and TRBJ2-6; weak D call: TRBD1 (6 bases). This receptor was identified in a man aged 18 to 29 who received the YFV17D yellow fever vaccine. The CDR3: CASSLFGQNEANVLTF. The CDR3 nucleotides are TGCGCCAGCAGCCTGTTCGGACAGAACGAAGCAAACGTCCTGACTTTC.